Listed here are 22 T cell receptor beta chains from one sample, sequenced in a study of OX40 agonist ivuxolimab in advanced cancers. Data came from immunoSEQ multiplex PCR; TCRdb stores just in-frame clones and leaves some out. The repertoire holds over 100,000 clones, with 93% as singletons. This sample comprised CD4+ or CD8+ T cells sorted from blood, obtained in a trial of the OX40 agonist ivuxolimab. These receptors all stem from an adult with an advanced solid tumor such as melanoma, head and neck, liver or kidney cancer.

This clone has more than one count but fewer than ten. The chain recombines TRBV10-1 with TRBJ1-5; D call uncertain. Germline V CDR1 and CDR2: WNHNN, SYGVQD (reference sequence). Trimming took off 5 bases at V and 5 bases at J, with 10 bases between the two ends. The CDR3 extends over 13 amino acids. CDR3 sequence (DNA): TGCGCCAGCAGTACCGGGAGAGATCAGCCCCAGCATTTT. As protein: CASSTGRDQPQHF.

This chain joins TRBV6-5 and TRBJ1-3; the D gene is possibly TRBD1 (5 bases). The CDR3 is 15 residues long. The V gene lost 0 bases and the J gene lost 1 base, with 7 bases spanning the gap. Germline V gene data show CDR1 as MNHEY and CDR2 as SVGAGI. The DNA for the CDR3 is TGTGCCAGCAGTTACTCAGGGGCTTCTGGAAACACCATATATTTT. This sequence encodes CASSYSGASGNTIYF.

This sequence joins TRBV6-5 and TRBJ1-5, with D unresolved. Germline V CDR1 and CDR2: MNHEY, SVGAGI. Trimming shortened V by 2 bases and J by 6 bases, and 5 bases separated the two germline ends. The CDR3 is made up of 12 amino acids. The CDR3 coding sequence is TGTGCCAGCAGTTACCCCGGTCAGCCCCAGCATTTT. Residues: CASSYPGQPQHF.

The chain has TRBV4-1 and TRBJ2-1, with 9 bases lining up with TRBD2. The germline V gene has CDR1 MGHRA and CDR2 YSYEKL. After removal of 0 bases from V and 7 bases from J, the junction contained 13 bases not matched to a gene. This CDR3 is 18 amino acids long. CDR3 protein: CASSQEDLAGALRNEQFF. As DNA, the CDR3 is TGCGCCAGCAGCCAAGAGGATTTAGCGGGGGCCCTGAGGAATGAGCAGTTCTTC.

In nucleotides, the CDR3 is TGCGCCAGCAGCCAAGTCGGGGGGAACTCAGATACGCAGTATTTT. As protein: CASSQVGGNSDTQYF. The chain combines TRBV5-1 with TRBJ2-3; TRBD2 matches 7 bases. The CDR3 is 15 amino acids. V shed 4 bases and J 4 bases; nucleotides not matched to a gene: 9. Germline CDR1 and CDR2: SGHRS and YFSETQ. The variable domain in full, completed from reference TRBV5-1 and TRBJ2-3, reads KAGVTQTPRYLIKTRGQQVTLSCSPISGHRSVSWYQQTPGQGLQFLFEYFSETQRNKGNFPGRFSGRQFSNSRSEMNVSTLELGDSALYLCASSQVGGNSDTQYFGPGTRLTVL.

This clone was seen only once. The chain uses TRBV5-4 and TRBJ2-4; perhaps TRBD2 as D (5 bases). This CDR3 spans 15 amino acids. Deletions cut 3 bases from V and 0 bases from J, with 10 bases between. Germline CDR1 reads SGHNT; CDR2 reads YYREEE (reference sequence). The CDR3 DNA reads as TGTGCCAGCAGCTCGGGATCGGTAGCCAAAAACATTCAGTACTTC. As protein: CASSSGSVAKNIQYF.

The rearrangement joins TRBV7-8 to TRBJ2-4; 8 nucleotides match TRBD1. V gave up 5 bases and J gave up 5 bases; unmatched junction bases: 5. From germline, CDR1 is SGHVS and CDR2 FQNEAQ. This CDR3 contains 14 residues. CDR3 DNA sequence: TGTGCCAGCAGCCTGGACAGGGTTGAAAACATTCAGTACTTC. Residues: CASSLDRVENIQYF.

As concerns this clone: The junction differs from germline at one of its ends, possibly a read error. V and J are TRBV7-7 and TRBJ2-5; the D gene is possibly TRBD1 (6 bases). From germline, CDR1 is SSHAT and CDR2 FNYEAQ (reference sequence). There are 15 residues in the CDR3. The chain's CDR3 is CASSSRQENQETQYF. The CDR3 nucleotides read TGTGCTAGCAGCTCACGACAGGAGAACCAAGAGACCCAGTACTTC.

This clone was recorded once. The genes are TRBV6-6 and TRBJ2-5; 7 bases are a match to TRBD2. Germline V gene sequence: CDR1 MNHNY, CDR2 SVGAGI (reference sequence). V gave up 5 bases and J gave up 5 bases; unmatched junction bases: 14. The CDR3 spans 16 residues. The CDR3 bases are TGTGCCAGCAGTCGCCCCCAGACTAGCTTCCGGGAGACCCAGTACTTC. This translates into CASSRPQTSFRETQYF.

The chain combines TRBV10-3 with TRBJ1-4; the D gene is possibly TRBD1 (5 bases). The CDR3 totals 18 residues. Trimming removed 2 bases from V and 0 bases from J, with 16 bases in between. Looked up from germline, CDR1 is ENHRY and CDR2 is SYGVKD. The CDR3 spells CAISEVQGRSATNEKLFF. The CDR3 coding sequence is TGTGCCATCAGTGAGGTGCAGGGCCGCTCCGCAACTAATGAAAAACTGTTTTTT.

This rearrangement joins TRBV15 to TRBJ1-1; D ambiguous. Germline lookup yields CDR1 LNHNV and CDR2 YYDKDF (reference sequence). V gave up 0 bases and J gave up 11 bases, with 13 bases separating them. The CDR3 is made up of 13 amino acids. The CDR3 nucleotides are TGTGCCACCAGCAGAGATGAGGGTTCTTGGGCTTTCTTT. This encodes CATSRDEGSWAFF. The variable domain in full, with the rest retrieved from reference TRBV15 and TRBJ1-1, is DAMVIQNPRYQVTQFGKPVTLSCSQTLNHNVMYWYQQKSSQAPKLLFHYYDKDFNNEADTPDNFQSRRPNTSFCFLDIRSPGLGDTAMYLCATSRDEGSWAFFGQGTRLTVV.

This chain links TRBV11-2 with TRBJ2-3; D gene unclear. Germline V gene data show CDR1 as SGHAT and CDR2 as FQNNGV. The CDR3 runs to 11 residues. The V end lost 9 bases, the J end lost 6 bases, and 10 bases lay between the germline ends. CDR3 coding DNA: TGTGCCAGTAACTATGACGATACGCAGTATTTT. Protein: CASNYDDTQYF. The full variable domain, with the rest looked up from reference TRBV11-2 and TRBJ2-3, is EAGVAQSPRYKIIEKRQSVAFWCNPISGHATLYWYQQILGQGPKLLIQFQNNGVVDDSQLPKDRFSAERLKGVDSTLKIQPAKLEDSAVYLCASNYDDTQYFGPGTRLTVL.

The chain has TRBV28 and TRBJ1-3; perhaps TRBD1 as D (6 bases). The CDR3 is 14 residues long. V was trimmed by 7 bases and J by 0 bases, leaving 10 bases between them. Per germline, CDR1 MDHEN and CDR2 SYDVKM. The CDR3 DNA is TGTGCCAGCATTGGACAGAGCTCTGGAAACACCATATATTTT. Residues: CASIGQSSGNTIYF.

This chain joins TRBV7-2 and TRBJ1-3, with a tentative D call TRBD1 (5 bases). Germline CDR1 and CDR2: SGHTA and FQGNSA. This CDR3 contains 15 residues. V was shortened by 1 base and J by 4 bases, with 11 bases between the two germline ends. DNA for the CDR3: TGTGCCAGCAGCTTAGGTCCGAAGGGGGGAAACACCATATATTTT. Translated: CASSLGPKGGNTIYF.

The V call is TRBV29-1, the J call TRBJ1-2; D may be TRBD1 (5 bases). CDR1 and CDR2 (germline): SQVTM, ANQGSEA. This CDR3 contains 9 residues. Trimming pared 4 bases from V and 8 bases from J, leaving 5 bases between. The CDR3 loop is CSVGDGYTF. The CDR3 DNA reads as TGCAGCGTTGGGGACGGCTACACCTTC.

V usage is TRBV20-1 and J usage is TRBJ2-7; D not resolved. The germline V gene encodes CDR1 DFQATT and CDR2 SNEGSKA (reference sequence). V was clipped by 6 bases and J by 2 bases, with 8 bases between them. This CDR3 contains 11 residues. The CDR3 DNA follows: TGCAGTGCCTCGGACCCCTACGAGCAGTACTTC. This encodes CSASDPYEQYF.

The chain recombines TRBV7-9 with TRBJ2-7, with TRBD1 as a possible D gene (6 bases). Trimming stripped 5 bases from V and 1 base from J, with 12 bases between. The V gene's germline CDR1 is SEHNR and CDR2 FQNEAQ (reference sequence). CDR3 length equals 14 residues. The CDR3 reads CASSPQGWSYEQYF. CDR3 DNA: TGTGCCAGCAGCCCACAGGGCTGGTCCTACGAGCAGTACTTC.

This sequence joins TRBV29-1 and TRBJ2-7; the D is unclear. V dropped 6 bases and J dropped 1 base, with 16 bases sitting between them. Per the germline V gene, CDR1 is SQVTM and CDR2 is ANQGSEA. There are 14 residues in the CDR3. The CDR3 sequence is CSVLNPQMSYEQYF. DNA of the CDR3: TGCAGCGTCCTTAACCCCCAGATGTCCTACGAGCAGTACTTC.

The rearrangement uses TRBV15 and TRBJ1-5; D may be TRBD1 (6 bases). The CDR3 sequence is 17 residues long. Germline assignment: CDR1 LNHNV and CDR2 YYDKDF (reference sequence). Trimming took off 0 bases at V and 3 bases at J, with 15 bases between the two ends. The CDR3 nucleotides are TGTGCCACCAGCAGAGATAGGGACACGGACATCAATCAGCCCCAGCATTTT. This encodes CATSRDRDTDINQPQHF.

Note on this clone: The junction shows a germline mismatch at one end, possibly a read error. The chain recombines TRBV15 with TRBJ2-7; D not resolved. The CDR3 loop spans 13 amino acids. Germline values: CDR1 LNHNV, CDR2 YYDKDF (reference sequence). The CDR3 loop is CATSRVEPSPHNF. The CDR3, as DNA: TGTGCCACCAGCAGAGTCGAGCCGAGTCCCCACAACTTC.

This CDR3 reads CASSLDQTPYEQYF. CDR3 nucleotides: TGTGCCAGCAGCTTAGATCAGACCCCCTACGAGCAGTACTTC. V usage is TRBV11-1 and J usage is TRBJ2-7; D remains ambiguous. The CDR3 length is 14 residues. Germline V gives CDR1 SGHAT, CDR2 FQDESV (reference sequence). V was cut by 1 base and J by 2 bases, with 9 bases left in between.

The chain links TRBV10-3 to TRBJ2-3; 12 bases are shared with TRBD2. This CDR3 region has 14 residues. With 8 bases clipped from V and 0 bases from J, the junction kept 0 bases outside the gene matches. The germline V gene has CDR1 ENHRY and CDR2 SYGVKD. CDR3 loop: CAIGTSGSTDTQYF. CDR3 DNA: TGTGCCATCGGGACTAGCGGGAGCACAGATACGCAGTATTTT.